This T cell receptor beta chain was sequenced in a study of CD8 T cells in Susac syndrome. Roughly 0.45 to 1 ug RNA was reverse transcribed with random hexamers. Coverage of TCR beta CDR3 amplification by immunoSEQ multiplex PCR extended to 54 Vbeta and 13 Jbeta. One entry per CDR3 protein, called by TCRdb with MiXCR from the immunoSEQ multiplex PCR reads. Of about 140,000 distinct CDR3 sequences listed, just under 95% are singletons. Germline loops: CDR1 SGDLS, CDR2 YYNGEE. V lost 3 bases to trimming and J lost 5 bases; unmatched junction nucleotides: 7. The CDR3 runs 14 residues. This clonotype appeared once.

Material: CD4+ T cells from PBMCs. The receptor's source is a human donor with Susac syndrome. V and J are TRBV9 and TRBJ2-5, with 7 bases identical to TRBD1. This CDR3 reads CASSARQGTETQYF. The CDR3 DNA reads TGTGCCAGCAGCGCCCGACAGGGTACGGAGACCCAGTACTTC.